This TCR beta chain was captured in a study of blood T cell repertoires in COVID-19. Study at large: Samples taken during acute and convalescent COVID-19 were collected in the United States, Italy and Spain.

The CDR3 covers 14 residues. The germline CDR1 and CDR2 sequences are SGDLS and YYNGEE. The J segment lost 7 bases and the V segment lost 4 bases, leaving 10 bases of the junction unmatched. Method: immunoSEQ multiplex PCR; TCRdb's copy keeps in-frame clones and lacks some. The sample yields about 190,000 clones, roughly 81% seen once. The V gene is TRBV9, the J gene TRBJ2-7, with 8 bases lining up with TRBD2. This receptor was taken from an elderly woman with acute or convalescent COVID-19. Sequenced input: peripheral blood. The CDR3 sequence: CASSILAGGDEQYF. CDR3 bases: TGTGCCAGCAGCATACTGGCGGGAGGAGATGAGCAGTACTTC.